Presented here are 32 T cell receptor beta chains from one specimen sequenced in a study of T cell repertoires in cytomegalovirus infection. TCRdb re-called the reads through MiXCR, storing one row per CDR3 protein. The sample has 150,000 to 200,000 distinct CDR3 sequences, 14% seen once. The source material was PBMCs. The receptor set was obtained from a human donor in good health (CMV status not recorded). Some clones in this sample may be carry-over from other donors' samples.

This clonotype was recorded many times. The chain couples TRBV28 to TRBJ1-2; D may be TRBD1 (5 bases). The V end was cut by 8 bases, the J end by 8 bases, with 18 bases between. The germline gives CDR1 MDHEN, CDR2 SYDVKM. This CDR3 has 13 amino acids. CDR3 protein: CASELRGKEGYTF. The DNA of the CDR3 is TGTGCCAGCGAATTACGGGGGAAAGAGGGCTACACCTTC.

In this sample, this clonotype turned up many times. The genes are TRBV12-3 or TRBV12-4 and TRBJ2-1; D uncertain. The length of the CDR3 is 11 residues. V lost 6 bases to trimming and J lost 2 bases, with 2 bases between them. The CDR3 protein is CASRTYNEQFF. The CDR3, as DNA: TGTGCCAGCAGGACCTACAATGAGCAGTTCTTC.

This clonotype was recorded at least ten times. J is TRBJ1-1 and V is TRBV7-2; 8 bases align to TRBD1. The CDR3 extends over 14 amino acids. CDR1 SGHTA and CDR2 FQGNSA come from the germline V gene. The trim removed 3 bases at V and 4 bases at J, leaving 4 bases unmatched. The chain's CDR3 is CASSFRTGTTEAFF. CDR3 in DNA: TGTGCCAGCAGCTTCCGGACAGGGACCACTGAAGCTTTCTTT.

The DNA of the CDR3 is TGTGCCAGCAGGGTCGGAGACCTCAGATCAGATACGCAGTATTTT. Its protein is CASRVGDLRSDTQYF. The gene calls are TRBV28 and TRBJ2-3; D remains unclear. Germline values: CDR1 MDHEN, CDR2 SYDVKM. CDR3 length equals 15 residues. V lost 6 bases and J lost 4, with 17 bases in between. Drawing the rest from reference TRBV28 and TRBJ2-3, the complete variable domain is DVKVTQSSRYLVKRTGEKVFLECVQDMDHENMFWYRQDPGLGLRLIYFSYDVKMKEKGDIPEGYSVSREKKERFSLILESASTNQTSMYLCASRVGDLRSDTQYFGPGTRLTVL.

This sequence joins TRBV12-3 or TRBV12-4 and TRBJ2-1; 7 bases map to TRBD1. V lost 6 bases, J lost 3 bases, and 5 bases stayed unmatched. This CDR3 spans 14 amino acids. The CDR3 loop reads CASRMTGFYNEQFF. In DNA form, the CDR3 reads TGTGCCAGCAGGATGACAGGGTTCTACAATGAGCAGTTCTTC.

This clonotype has a count of ten or more. This chain connects TRBV5-6 to TRBJ2-7; the D gene is possibly TRBD1 (7 bases). The CDR3 extends over 13 amino acids. The ends were cut back, 6 bases at V and 7 bases at J, with 17 bases in the middle. Looked up from germline, CDR1 is SGHDT and CDR2 is YYEEEE. The CDR3, as DNA: TGTGCCAGCACGGCAGGGGGAGGCGGAGAGCAGTACTTC. Protein sequence: CASTAGGGGEQYF. The full variable domain, rest sourced from reference TRBV5-6 and TRBJ2-7, is DAGVTQSPTHLIKTRGQQVTLRCSPKSGHDTVSWYQQALGQGPQFIFQYYEEEERQRGNFPDRFSGHQFPNYSSELNVNALLLGDSALYLCASTAGGGGEQYFGPGTRLTVT.

J is TRBJ1-1 and V is TRBV20-1; D call uncertain. Deletions cut 0 bases from V and 0 bases from J, with 11 bases between. CDR1 is DFQATT, CDR2 SNEGSKA, per germline (reference sequence). The CDR3 totals 15 residues. The CDR3 DNA is TGCAGTGCTAGAGAACAGAGATTGGTGAACACTGAAGCTTTCTTT. Protein: CSAREQRLVNTEAFF.

This clonotype was picked up many times. The chain has TRBV7-3 and TRBJ1-6; D is unclear. Germline assignment: CDR1 SGHTA and CDR2 FQGTGA. The V and J ends lost 1 base and 10 bases respectively, with 14 bases between them. CDR3 size: 15 residues. CDR3 sequence: CASSLSSDIDSPLHF. Here the CDR3 DNA reads TGTGCCAGCAGCTTAAGCTCAGATATCGACTCACCCCTCCACTTT.

This clonotype was observed a few times. The chain is built from TRBV29-1 and TRBJ2-7; 9 bases are shared with TRBD1. Losses at the gene ends were 7 bases for V and 4 bases for J; bases not matched to a gene: 5. CDR1 and CDR2 (germline): SQVTM, ANQGSEA. CDR3 length equals 12 residues. The CDR3 reads CSGGGQGYEQYF. CDR3 in DNA: TGCAGCGGGGGAGGACAGGGGTACGAGCAGTACTTC.

This clonotype was found a few times. V usage is TRBV29-1 and J usage is TRBJ2-2; a possible D gene is TRBD2 (5 bases). The CDR3 is 15 amino acids. Trimming removed 5 bases at V and 7 bases at J, with 20 bases between. The germline V gene encodes CDR1 SQVTM and CDR2 ANQGSEA. This CDR3 reads CSVMRSGAWGGELFF. The CDR3 region has the DNA TGCAGCGTTATGCGGAGCGGAGCATGGGGCGGGGAGCTGTTTTTT.

This clonotype was recorded a few times. This sequence joins TRBV25-1 and TRBJ2-3; 12 bases are shared with TRBD2. V shed 4 bases, J shed 5 bases, and the junction held 4 bases outside the gene matches. The CDR3 covers 15 residues. Germline loops: CDR1 MGHDK, CDR2 SYGVNS. In DNA, the CDR3 is TGTGCCAGCAGTGCTAGCGGGAGGGCCGTAGATACGCAGTATTTT. Its protein product is CASSASGRAVDTQYF.

About this clonotype: Given a much more abundant clone one base away, this may be a read error. The J gene is TRBJ2-2, the V gene TRBV5-1; D remains ambiguous. The CDR3 runs 15 residues. V dropped 0 bases and J dropped 6 bases, with 12 bases sitting between them. Germline CDR1 SGHRS, CDR2 YFSETQ. The CDR3 is CASSLVGNIAGELFF. In nucleotides, the CDR3 is TGCGCCAGCAGCTTGGTAGGGAATATAGCCGGGGAGCTGTTTTTT.

The chain recombines TRBV12-5 with TRBJ2-7; 7 bases line up with TRBD1. Germline V gives CDR1 LGHNT, CDR2 FRNRAP. The CDR3 runs to 16 residues. With 0 bases clipped from V and 0 bases from J, the junction kept 5 bases outside the gene matches. The CDR3 loop reads CASGLVLDRRSYEQYF. The CDR3 nucleotides are TGTGCTAGTGGTTTGGTATTGGACAGGCGCTCCTACGAGCAGTACTTC.

The sample holds many counts of this clonotype. The chain links TRBV7-9 to TRBJ2-2; 9 bases are shared with TRBD1. V shed 5 bases and J 6 bases; nucleotides not matched to a gene: 7. The germline V gene encodes CDR1 SEHNR and CDR2 FQNEAQ (reference sequence). The CDR3 spans 15 residues. CDR3 protein: CASSTGTGRSGELFF. Written as DNA, the CDR3 is TGTGCCAGCAGCACCGGGACAGGGAGATCCGGGGAGCTGTTTTTT.

This clonotype was counted many times. V is TRBV7-8 and J is TRBJ1-5, with D uncertain. Trimming removed 1 base from V and 0 bases from J, with 7 bases in between. This CDR3 contains 15 residues. CDR1 and CDR2 from the germline V gene are SGHVS and FQNEAQ. The CDR3 region has the DNA TGTGCCAGCAGCTTAGGGGAGGCTAGCAATCAGCCCCAGCATTTT. Amino acids: CASSLGEASNQPQHF. Supplemented by reference TRBV7-8 and TRBJ1-5, the full variable domain reads GAGVSQSPRYKVAKRGQDVALRCDPISGHVSLFWYQQALGQGPEFLTYFQNEAQLDKSGLPSDRFFAERPEGSVSTLKIQRTQQEDSAVYLCASSLGEASNQPQHFGDGTRLSIL.

The gene calls are TRBV7-4 and TRBJ2-1, with TRBD1 identical over 9 bases. The CDR3 has 13 residues. J gave up 9 bases and V 7 bases, and 7 bases lay outside the gene matches. Germline V gene data show CDR1 as SGHVT and CDR2 as SQSDAQ. The CDR3 coding sequence is TGTGCCAGCACCCTGGGACAGGGCGGTGAGCAGTTCTTC. Translated: CASTLGQGGEQFF.

This clonotype showed up just a few times. The V and J genes are TRBV20-1 and TRBJ1-1, with 8 bases matching TRBD1. This CDR3 contains 14 residues. V was clipped by 4 bases and J by 5 bases; unmatched bases: 9. CDR1 is DFQATT, CDR2 SNEGSKA, per germline (reference sequence). The CDR3 spells CSATSGTGKTEAFF. The CDR3 coding sequence is TGCAGTGCTACCAGCGGGACAGGTAAAACTGAAGCTTTCTTT.

As to this clonotype: With a much larger clone just one base away, this may be a read error. The genes are TRBV13 and TRBJ2-7, with D unclear. Germline loops: CDR1 PRHDT, CDR2 FYEKMQ (reference sequence). The germline V and J ends were trimmed by 5 bases and 0 bases, with 14 bases remaining between them. The CDR3 loop spans 15 amino acids. CDR3 residues: CASSPGPSSSYEQYF. CDR3 coding DNA: TGTGCCAGCAGCCCCGGACCTTCGAGCTCCTACGAGCAGTACTTC. The variable domain in full, with the rest retrieved from reference TRBV13 and TRBJ2-7, is AAGVIQSPRHLIKEKRETATLKCYPIPRHDTVYWYQQGPGQDPQFLISFYEKMQSDKGSIPDRFSAQQFSDYHSELNMSSLELGDSALYFCASSPGPSSSYEQYFGPGTRLTVT.

The rearrangement links TRBV12-3 or TRBV12-4 to TRBJ1-2; D unresolved. This CDR3 contains 11 residues. The CDR3 DNA is TGTGCAGGGAAATTGGGTTATGGCTACACCTTC. It translates to CAGKLGYGYTF.

The chain links TRBV7-6 to TRBJ2-7, with TRBD1 matching over 9 bases. The CDR3 loop spans 15 amino acids. CDR1 is SGHVS, CDR2 FNYEAQ, per germline. The V and J ends lost 2 bases and 5 bases, in that order; junction bases with no gene match: 7. This CDR3 is CASSLYIGTGNEQYF. In DNA, the CDR3 is TGTGCCAGCAGCTTATATATAGGGACAGGGAACGAGCAGTACTTC.

In this sample, this clonotype turned up many times. The rearrangement links TRBV11-2 to TRBJ2-3; D ambiguous. CDR1 is SGHAT and CDR2 is FQNNGV in the germline V gene. This CDR3 has 12 residues. V lost 5 bases and J lost 6, with 9 bases in between. CDR3 sequence reads: CASSHYLDTQYF. The CDR3 nucleotides are TGTGCCAGCAGCCACTACCTGGATACGCAGTATTTT.

This clonotype turned up a few times. J is TRBJ1-1 and V is TRBV29-1; D is unresolved. Trimming cost V 2 bases and J 1 base, with 5 bases left between them. There are 12 residues in the CDR3. Germline values: CDR1 SQVTM, CDR2 ANQGSEA. CDR3 bases: TGCAGCGTTGAACATTCGAACACTGAAGCTTTCTTT. It codes for CSVEHSNTEAFF.

The V gene is TRBV12-3 or TRBV12-4, the J gene TRBJ1-1; D perhaps matches TRBD1 (5 bases). V was shortened by 5 bases and J by 10 bases, with 17 bases between the two germline ends. The CDR3 length is 13 residues. CDR3 sequence reads: CASSRGGELGAFF. The CDR3 DNA reads TGTGCCAGCAGTCGGGGGGGGGAACTTGGAGCTTTCTTT.

This clonotype was detected only a few times. The chain recombines TRBV7-9 with TRBJ1-4; the D gene is possibly TRBD1 (6 bases). The CDR3 is made up of 14 amino acids. CDR1 SEHNR and CDR2 FQNEAQ come from the germline V gene (reference sequence). Trimming took 7 bases from V and 8 from J, leaving 17 bases between them. CDR3 nucleotide sequence: TGTGCCAGCACCATTCGGGGGGCGTACGAAAAACTGTTTTTT. Its translation is CASTIRGAYEKLFF. Variable domain in full (rest from reference TRBV7-9 and TRBJ1-4): DTGVSQNPRHKITKRGQNVTFRCDPISEHNRLYWYRQTLGQGPEFLTYFQNEAQLEKSRLLSDRFSAERPKGSFSTLEIQRTEQGDSAMYLCASTIRGAYEKLFFGSGTQLSVL.

This clonotype has ten or more counts. The rearrangement links TRBV28 to TRBJ1-2; tentatively, D is TRBD1 (6 bases). Trimming pared 5 bases from V and 5 bases from J, leaving 9 bases between. The germline V gene has CDR1 MDHEN and CDR2 SYDVKM. The CDR3 loop spans 12 amino acids. DNA of the CDR3: TGTGCCAGCAGTCCCAGGGGTTATGGCTACACCTTC. The encoded protein is CASSPRGYGYTF.

This clonotype was observed many times. The chain has TRBV12-3 or TRBV12-4 and TRBJ2-1; TRBD1 aligns across 11 bases. This CDR3 contains 17 residues. With 3 bases clipped from V and 7 bases from J, the junction kept 11 bases outside the gene matches. CDR3 nucleotide sequence: TGTGCCAGCAGTTTCTTCCTTAGGACAGGGGGCTGGAATGAGCAGTTCTTC. It encodes CASSFFLRTGGWNEQFF.

This clonotype was counted between two and nine times. The CDR3: CASSLRTTARQGQHF. The CDR3 nucleotides read TGTGCCAGCAGTTTAAGGACCACCGCGCGCCAGGGCCAGCATTTT. V gene TRBV28 combines with J gene TRBJ1-5; D may be TRBD1 (5 bases). Germline CDR1 and CDR2: MDHEN and SYDVKM. This CDR3 region has 15 residues. V lost 2 bases, J lost 12 bases, and 20 bases lay in between.

This clonotype turned up a few times. The gene calls are TRBV5-6 and TRBJ2-5; no clear D gene. The CDR3 is 15 amino acids. Germline V gene data show CDR1 as SGHDT and CDR2 as YYEEEE. V dropped 5 bases and J dropped 2 bases, with 16 bases sitting between them. CDR3 residues: CASRITGRQQETQYF. The CDR3 DNA reads as TGTGCCAGCAGGATCACGGGCAGGCAGCAAGAGACCCAGTACTTC.

This clonotype came up many times. This chain connects TRBV4-1 to TRBJ1-1; D gene unclear. The CDR3 is made up of 15 amino acids. Germline CDR1 is MGHRA and CDR2 is YSYEKL. V was clipped by 0 bases and J by 1 base, with 9 bases between them. The chain's CDR3 is CASSQEPAANTEAFF. CDR3 nucleotides: TGCGCCAGCAGCCAAGAACCGGCTGCGAACACTGAAGCTTTCTTT.

This clonotype showed up many times. The CDR3 sequence is CSGAGGGWTEAFF. CDR3 DNA sequence: TGCAGCGGGGCGGGAGGGGGTTGGACTGAAGCTTTCTTT. The rearrangement links TRBV29-1 to TRBJ1-1, with a weak D call TRBD1 (6 bases). Germline values: CDR1 SQVTM, CDR2 ANQGSEA. Trimming shortened V by 7 bases and J by 5 bases, and 17 bases separated the two germline ends. The CDR3 runs 13 residues.

The sample holds many counts of this clonotype. This chain uses TRBV7-8 with TRBJ1-2; D not certain. Per the germline V gene, CDR1 is SGHVS and CDR2 is FQNEAQ. Trimming shortened V by 6 bases and J by 4 bases, and 12 bases separated the two germline ends. The CDR3 has 13 residues. The CDR3 loop reads CASSYGVLYGYTF. Here the CDR3 DNA reads TGTGCCAGCAGTTACGGAGTCCTCTATGGCTACACCTTC.

The chain combines TRBV2 with TRBJ1-5, with D possibly being TRBD1 (6 bases). Germline CDR1 is SNHLY and CDR2 is FYNNEI. V was shortened by 8 bases and J by 1 base, with 12 bases between the two germline ends. This CDR3 has 14 residues. The CDR3 nucleotides read TGTGCCAGCGGACGACAGGTGAGCAATCAGCCCCAGCATTTT. Its translation is CASGRQVSNQPQHF. The entire variable domain, with the rest obtained from reference TRBV2 and TRBJ1-5, is as follows: EPEVTQTPSHQVTQMGQEVILRCVPISNHLYFYWYRQILGQKVEFLVSFYNNEISEKSEIFDDQFSVERPDGSNFTLKIRSTKLEDSAMYFCASGRQVSNQPQHFGDGTRLSIL.